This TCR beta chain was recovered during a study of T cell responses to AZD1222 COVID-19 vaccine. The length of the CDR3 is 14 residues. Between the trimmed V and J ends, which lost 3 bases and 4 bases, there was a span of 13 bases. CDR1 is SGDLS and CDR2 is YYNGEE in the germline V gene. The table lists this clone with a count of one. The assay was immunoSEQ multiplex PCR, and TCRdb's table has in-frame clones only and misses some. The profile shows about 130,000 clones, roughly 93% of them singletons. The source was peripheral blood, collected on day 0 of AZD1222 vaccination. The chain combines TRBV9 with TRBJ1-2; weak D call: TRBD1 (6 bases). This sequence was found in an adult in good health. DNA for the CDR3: TGTGCCAGCAGCGCAGAGCAGGGGACCTATGGCTACACCTTC. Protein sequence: CASSAEQGTYGYTF.